This TCR beta chain was identified during a study of cytomegalovirus exposure and HLA in healthy donors. General study results and limits: An assumption of roughly uniform sequencing depth across donors underlay the presence/absence analyses. According to the study, roughly 160 TCR beta chains were cytomegalovirus-associated.

The CDR3 loop spans 16 amino acids. V dropped 1 base and J dropped 5; count of bases not matched to a gene: 7. CDR1 is LGHNA and CDR2 is YSLEER in the germline V gene. This clone was observed a few times. What it binds is not known. This cohort consisted of healthy bone marrow donors. The study ran its PCR with 60 Vbeta and 13 Jbeta primers. Clones were sequenced by immunoSEQ multiplex PCR, and TCRdb holds only the in-frame ones, with some missing. Of 180,000 or so clones listed, roughly 83% are singletons. The V gene is TRBV4-3, the J gene TRBJ2-1; TRBD1 matches 8 bases. The sequence derives from a woman between 50 and 59 years old in good health and CMV-seronegative. The sequencing input was PBMCs. The CDR3 reads CASSQASGQANNEQFF. DNA of the CDR3: TGCGCCAGCAGCCAAGCCTCGGGACAGGCCAACAATGAGCAGTTCTTC.